This T cell receptor beta chain comes out of a study of cytomegalovirus exposure and HLA in healthy donors. Findings and limits, study-wide: Later analysis identified a missense DCLRE1C variant that was linked to TCR beta V- and J-gene trimming. When analyzed later, the rates of TCR association showed variation by HLA locus, with DRB1 the most and HLA-C the fewest.

About this clone itself: Antigen unknown. One junction end does not reproduce the germline sequence, and a read error may be involved.

The PCR had 60 Vbeta and 13 Jbeta primers. As handled by the study authors: The count from a later analysis was about 80 million unique TCR beta chains, about 9.9 million of them shared. Profiling relied on immunoSEQ multiplex PCR, and the TCRdb table lists in-frame clones only, not all of them. Clonal size and the V and J genes are those of that table, whereas D and trimming came from the DNA. There are about 180,000 clones in the sample; around 81% occur only once, and 4.9% lies in the top ten. Every donor was a healthy person donating bone marrow. Specimen: PBMCs. The clonotype originates from a woman aged 18 to 35 in good health and CMV-seropositive.

CDR3 in amino acids: CASRLGHRTDTQYF. The DNA of the CDR3 is TGCGCCAGCAGATTGGGACATCGCACAGATACGCAGTATTTT. The chain has TRBV5-1 and TRBJ2-3, with a weak D call TRBD1 (6 bases). CDR1 and CDR2 (germline): SGHRS, YFSETQ. This CDR3 is built from 14 residues.